The source of this T cell receptor (beta chain) is a study of metastatic and nonmetastatic thyroid tumors. Turning to the study itself: A comparison of repertoires was made across blood and tumor or nodule tissue from malignant and benign thyroid patients.

Study-wide findings and caveats: According to reports, the diversity of TCR beta was significantly higher in malignant thyroid tumors than in benign nodules, and this held in both blood and tumor samples.

The length of the CDR3 is 16 residues. Germline lookup yields CDR1 SGHVS and CDR2 FNYEAQ. V dropped 2 bases and J dropped 0 bases, with 12 bases sitting between them. About this clone itself: As yet, its antigen is unknown. Possible read error: a much larger clone is one base away.

Before thyroid surgery, none of the patients had received any treatment. Original methodology: For papillary thyroid cancer, a distant-metastasis classifier was constructed from CDR3 differences observed across clinicopathological groups. Using MiXCR, TCRdb reanalyzed the PCR reads. TCRdb's processing, not the authors', yielded these V and J calls. The sample consists of about 22,000 clones, roughly 24% of them appearing once. The chain employs TRBV7-6 and TRBJ2-3; D is perhaps TRBD1 (5 bases). This TCR was recovered from a male donor with papillary thyroid cancer or a benign thyroid nodule (not recorded which). Some clones in this sample may be carry-over from other donors' samples. The sequencing input was blood. The CDR3 here is CASSLLSRASTDTQYF. The CDR3 DNA reads as TGTGCCAGCAGCTTATTATCCAGGGCTAGCACAGATACGCAGTATTTT.